What follows describes a single TCR beta chain. It lacks a known antigen. No base quality information exists; no much larger clone differs at one position. Preparation of the library involved the immunoSEQ multiplex PCR assay. TCRdb provides this immuneACCESS table in a form limited to in-frame rearrangements. Some clones are lacking; in checked studies, under half of them reflect an unresolved V gene, and why the rest are absent is not known. A total of fewer than 90,000 clones appear in this sample, around nine tenths of them only once. The ten largest clones represent 5.7% of the sample. This entry belongs to a study of control samples from healthy donors and cancer patients (dated by TCRdb to 2020 to 2021). The CDR3 has 13 amino acids, counting the end cysteine and phenylalanine. The retained sequence is limited to the CDR3, 39 bases, with the frame set at the first base. CDR1 ENHRY and CDR2 SYGVKD were looked up in the germline V gene. Trimming takes 2 bases from V and 6 bases from J, and the germline ends sit 9 bases apart.

The chain joins TRBV10-3 to TRBJ2-3; possibly the D gene is TRBD2, per 6 matching bases. The source is a woman between 45 and 65 years old in good health. The sample was blood. Here is the DNA: TGTGCCATCAGTGAGCAGGGAGGCGATACGCAGTATTTT. This translates into CAISEQGGDTQYF.